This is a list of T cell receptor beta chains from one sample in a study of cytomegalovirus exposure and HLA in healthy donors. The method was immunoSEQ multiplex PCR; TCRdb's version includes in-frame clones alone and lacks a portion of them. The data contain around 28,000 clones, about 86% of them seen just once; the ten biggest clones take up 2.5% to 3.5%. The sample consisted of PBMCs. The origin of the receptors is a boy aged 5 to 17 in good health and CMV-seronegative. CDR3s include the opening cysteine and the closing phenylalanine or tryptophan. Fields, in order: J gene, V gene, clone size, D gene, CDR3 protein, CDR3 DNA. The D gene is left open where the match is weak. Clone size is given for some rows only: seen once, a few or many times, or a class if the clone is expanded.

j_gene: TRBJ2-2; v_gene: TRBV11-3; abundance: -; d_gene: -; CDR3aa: CASSRRSPGELFF; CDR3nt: TGTGCCAGCAGCCGCAGGTCCCCCGGGGAGCTGTTTTTT
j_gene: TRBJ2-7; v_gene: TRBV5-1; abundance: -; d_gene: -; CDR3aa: CASSLETRVPYEQYF; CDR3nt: TGCGCCAGCAGCTTGGAAACCCGCGTCCCCTACGAGCAGTACTTC
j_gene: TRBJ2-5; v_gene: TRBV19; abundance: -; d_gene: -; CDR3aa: CASSIGTEVVRTQYF; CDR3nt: TGTGCCAGTAGTATAGGGACGGAGGTCGTGAGGACCCAGTACTTC
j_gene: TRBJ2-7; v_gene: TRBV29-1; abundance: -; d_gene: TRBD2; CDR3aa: CSVEDSTSGKYEQYF; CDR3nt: TGCAGCGTTGAAGATTCGACTAGCGGCAAATACGAGCAGTACTTC
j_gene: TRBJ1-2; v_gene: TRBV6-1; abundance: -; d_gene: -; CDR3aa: CASSAYSRERGYGYTF; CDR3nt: TGTGCCAGCAGTGCGTACAGCAGGGAAAGGGGCTATGGCTACACCTTC
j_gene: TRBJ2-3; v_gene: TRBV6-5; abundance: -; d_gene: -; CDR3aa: CASSTEGLDTQYF; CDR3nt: TGTGCCAGCAGTACGGAGGGCTTGGATACGCAGTATTTT
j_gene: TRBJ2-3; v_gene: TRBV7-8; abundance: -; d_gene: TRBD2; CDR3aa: CASSFLLAESTDTQYF; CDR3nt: TGTGCCAGCAGCTTTTTGCTAGCGGAAAGCACAGATACGCAGTATTTT
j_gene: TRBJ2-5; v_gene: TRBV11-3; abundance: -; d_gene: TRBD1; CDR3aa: CASSPRTGVRETQYF; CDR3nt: TGTGCCAGCAGCCCAAGGACAGGGGTGCGAGAGACCCAGTACTTC
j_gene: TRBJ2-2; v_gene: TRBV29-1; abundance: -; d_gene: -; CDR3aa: CSVEDRAANTGELFF; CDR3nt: TGCAGCGTTGAAGACAGGGCGGCGAACACCGGGGAGCTGTTTTTT
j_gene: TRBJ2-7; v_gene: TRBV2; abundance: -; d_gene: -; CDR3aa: CASSLGSYEQYF; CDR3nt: TGTGCCAGCAGTCTGGGGAGCTACGAGCAGTACTTC
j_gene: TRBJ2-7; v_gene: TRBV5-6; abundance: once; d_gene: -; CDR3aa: CASSFSPGQGGGKDEQYF; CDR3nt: TGTGCCAGCAGCTTTAGTCCCGGCCAGGGAGGGGGTAAGGACGAGCAGTACTTC
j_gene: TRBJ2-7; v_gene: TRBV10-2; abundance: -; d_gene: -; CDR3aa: CASSDGELGYEQYF; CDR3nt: TGCGCCAGCAGTGACGGGGAATTGGGCTACGAGCAGTACTTC
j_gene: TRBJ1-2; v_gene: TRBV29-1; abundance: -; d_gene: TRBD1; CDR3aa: CSVGQGEGGYTF; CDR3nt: TGCAGCGTTGGACAGGGGGAGGGTGGCTACACCTTC
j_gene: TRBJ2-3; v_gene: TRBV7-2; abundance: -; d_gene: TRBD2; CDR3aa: CASSLLRGAVDTQYF; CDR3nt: TGTGCCAGCAGCTTGTTGCGGGGGGCCGTAGATACGCAGTATTTT
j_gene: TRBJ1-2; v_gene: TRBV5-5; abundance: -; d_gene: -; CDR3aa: CASSLASSFVSGNGYTF; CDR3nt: TGTGCCAGCAGCTTGGCTTCGTCGTTTGTTTCGGGGAATGGCTACACCTTC
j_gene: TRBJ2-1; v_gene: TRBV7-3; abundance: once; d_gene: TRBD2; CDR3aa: CASSLSRTSGRYNEQFF; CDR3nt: TGTGCCAGCAGCCTCTCCCGGACTAGCGGAAGATACAATGAGCAGTTCTTC
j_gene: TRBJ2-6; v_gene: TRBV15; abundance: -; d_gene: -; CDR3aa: CATGPGSGANVLTF; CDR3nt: TGTGCCACCGGTCCCGGCTCTGGGGCCAACGTCCTGACTTTC
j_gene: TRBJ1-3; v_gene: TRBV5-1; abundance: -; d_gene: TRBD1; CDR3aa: CASSLPGQARHINQGNTIYF; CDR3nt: TGCGCCAGCAGCTTGCCGGGACAGGCACGTCACATAAACCAAGGAAACACCATATATTTT
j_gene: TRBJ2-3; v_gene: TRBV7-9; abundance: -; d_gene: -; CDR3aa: CASSPRRYTDTQYF; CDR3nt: TGTGCCAGCAGCCCCCGCAGATACACAGATACGCAGTATTTT
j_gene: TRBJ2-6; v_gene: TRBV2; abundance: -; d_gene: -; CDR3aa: CASAPGGPSGANVLTF; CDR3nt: TGTGCCAGCGCCCCCGGGGGACCATCTGGGGCCAACGTCCTGACTTTC
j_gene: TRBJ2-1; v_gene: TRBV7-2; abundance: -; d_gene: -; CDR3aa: CASSPPGLTYNEQFF; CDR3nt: TGTGCCAGCAGCCCGCCCGGACTTACCTACAATGAGCAGTTCTTC
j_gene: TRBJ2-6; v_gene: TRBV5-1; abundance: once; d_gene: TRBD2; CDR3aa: CASSLVPLAGGTSGANVLTF; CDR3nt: TGCGCCAGCAGCTTGGTTCCACTAGCGGGGGGAACCTCTGGGGCCAACGTCCTGACTTTC
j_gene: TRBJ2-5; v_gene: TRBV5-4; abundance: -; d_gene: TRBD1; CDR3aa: CASSKGTGVSQETQYF; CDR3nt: TGTGCCAGCAGCAAAGGGACAGGGGTTTCGCAAGAGACCCAGTACTTC
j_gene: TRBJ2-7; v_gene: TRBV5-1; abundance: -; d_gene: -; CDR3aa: CASSLMDMPYEQYF; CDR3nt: TGCGCCAGCAGCTTGATGGACATGCCCTACGAGCAGTACTTC
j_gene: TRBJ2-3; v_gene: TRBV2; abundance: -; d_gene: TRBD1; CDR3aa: CASSGGQGGWDTQYF; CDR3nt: TGTGCCAGCAGTGGAGGACAGGGGGGATGGGATACGCAGTATTTT
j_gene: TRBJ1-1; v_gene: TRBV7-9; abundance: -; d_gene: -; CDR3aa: CASSLVRETEAFF; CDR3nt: TGTGCCAGCAGCTTAGTACGGGAAACTGAAGCTTTCTTT
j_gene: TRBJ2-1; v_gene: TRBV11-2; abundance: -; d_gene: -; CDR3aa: CASSGGARVF; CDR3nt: TGTGCCAGCAGCGGGGGGGCCCGGGTCTTC
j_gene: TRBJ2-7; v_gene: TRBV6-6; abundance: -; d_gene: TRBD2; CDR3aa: CASSYSQLAETYEQYF; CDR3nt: TGTGCCAGCAGTTACTCCCAGCTAGCGGAGACCTACGAGCAGTACTTC
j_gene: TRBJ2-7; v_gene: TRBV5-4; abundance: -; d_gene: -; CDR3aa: CASSQIRGGGHEQYF; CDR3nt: TGTGCCAGCAGCCAAATCAGAGGGGGGGGGCACGAGCAGTACTTC
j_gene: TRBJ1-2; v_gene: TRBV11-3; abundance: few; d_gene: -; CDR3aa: CASSLASNGGDFGYTF; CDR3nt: TGTGCCAGCAGCTTAGCCTCAAACGGGGGGGATTTTGGCTACACCTTC
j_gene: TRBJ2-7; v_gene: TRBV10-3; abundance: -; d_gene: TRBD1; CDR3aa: CATATPDRGYEQYF; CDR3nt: TGTGCCACCGCCACCCCGGACAGGGGCTACGAGCAGTACTTC
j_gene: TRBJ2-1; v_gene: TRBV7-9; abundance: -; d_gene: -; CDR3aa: CASSFPLKRGRSYNEQFF; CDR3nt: TGTGCCAGCAGCTTTCCACTGAAGCGAGGTCGCTCCTACAATGAGCAGTTCTTC
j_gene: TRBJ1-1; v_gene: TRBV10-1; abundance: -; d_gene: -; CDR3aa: CASSESEGTEAFF; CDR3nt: TGCGCCAGCAGTGAGTCGGAGGGGACTGAAGCTTTCTTT
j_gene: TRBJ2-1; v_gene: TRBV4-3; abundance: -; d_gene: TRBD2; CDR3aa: CASSQSSGGYNEQFF; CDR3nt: TGCGCCAGCAGCCAATCTAGCGGGGGCTACAATGAGCAGTTCTTC
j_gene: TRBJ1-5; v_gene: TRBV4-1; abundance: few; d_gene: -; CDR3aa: CASSQDATGNQPQHF; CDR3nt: TGCGCCAGCAGCCAAGATGCTACAGGCAATCAGCCCCAGCATTTT
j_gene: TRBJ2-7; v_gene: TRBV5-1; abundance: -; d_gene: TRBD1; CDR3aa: CASSLRTGADEQYF; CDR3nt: TGCGCCAGCAGCCTCCGGACAGGGGCGGACGAGCAGTACTTC
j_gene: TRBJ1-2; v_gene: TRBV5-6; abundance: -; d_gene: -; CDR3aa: CASSSYNYGYTF; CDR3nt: TGTGCCAGCAGCTCGTATAACTATGGCTACACCTTC
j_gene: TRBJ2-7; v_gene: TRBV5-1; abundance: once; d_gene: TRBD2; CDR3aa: CASSDYPGGGGSYEQYF; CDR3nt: TGCGCCAGCAGCGACTACCCCGGTGGCGGGGGTTCCTACGAGCAGTACTTC
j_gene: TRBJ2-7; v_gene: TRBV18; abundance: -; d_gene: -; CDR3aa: CASSPLMIGSRFPYEQYF; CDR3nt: TGTGCCAGCTCACCACTGATGATCGGGTCCAGATTTCCCTACGAGCAGTACTTC
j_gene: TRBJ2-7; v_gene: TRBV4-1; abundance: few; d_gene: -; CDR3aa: CASSPLQGTKREQYF; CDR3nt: TGCGCCAGCAGCCCCCTCCAGGGGACTAAGAGGGAGCAGTACTTC